This TCR beta chain was identified in a study of blood T cell repertoires in COVID-19. Study details: Material from acute and convalescent COVID-19 was sourced from the United States, Italy and Spain. The cDNA or gDNA used as material had been derived from T cells, B-cell-depleted T cells, or PBMCs.

Those enrolled, adults aged roughly 18 to 89 years, came from roughly 23 US areas. In the authors' methods: Using reference gene primer amplification, nucleated cell counts were estimated. Clones were read by immunoSEQ multiplex PCR, and TCRdb kept only the in-frame ones, dropping some. That table gives V, J and clone size, and the DNA gave D and trimming. Among over 250,000 clones listed, approximately 90% were seen once. This CDR3 contains 16 residues. The V and J ends lost 5 bases and 0 bases respectively, with 17 bases between them. Looked up from germline, CDR1 is LNHDA and CDR2 is SQIVND (reference sequence). This clone has just a few counts.

The sequenced material came from PBMCs or T cells enriched from blood (not recorded which). The receptor was isolated from a woman younger than 35 who had recovered from COVID-19. The genes are TRBV19 and TRBJ2-7; the D gene is possibly TRBD1 (5 bases). CDR3 residues: CASSGWTPTSSYEQYF. For the CDR3, the DNA is TGTGCCAGTAGTGGATGGACACCAACCAGCTCCTACGAGCAGTACTTC. Full variable domain (remainder filled in from reference TRBV19 and TRBJ2-7): DGGITQSPKYLFRKEGQNVTLSCEQNLNHDAMYWYRQDPGQGLRLIYYSQIVNDFQKGDIAEGYSVSREKKESFPLTVTSAQKNPTAFYLCASSGWTPTSSYEQYFGPGTRLTVT.